This TCR beta chain was found in a study of cytotoxic CD8 clonotypes in ibrutinib-treated CLL. As for the study in general: Response samples were obtained once patients had received a median 12 months of treatment, range 6 to 36. General study points: Starting clonality was above that of age-matched healthy donors and tracked circulating CD8+ T-cell counts.

Deep sequencing aimed at 1 in 200,000 to 1 in 1 million T cells' resolution. TCRdb's copy holds only in-frame clones and misses some; the assay was immunoSEQ multiplex PCR. The sample lists about 330,000 clones, roughly 70% seen once, with roughly 6.8% in the top ten. As regards this clone: No antigen is known for it.

The CDR3 spans 15 residues. Germline CDR1 is SGHNT and CDR2 is YYREEE (reference sequence). The germline V and J ends were trimmed by 1 base and 5 bases, with 14 bases remaining between them. The sequencing used PBMCs, collected after 36 months of ibrutinib treatment. This clonotype originated in a human donor with chronic lymphocytic leukemia. The V call is TRBV5-4, the J call TRBJ2-3; D not resolved. Here the CDR3 DNA reads TGTGCCAGCAGCTTGATCGAGGCAGTACGAGATACGCAGTATTTT. Translation gives CASSLIEAVRDTQYF.